This T cell receptor beta chain was documented in a study of cytomegalovirus exposure and HLA in healthy donors. A note on this clone: A read error may produce the germline difference seen at one junction end.

With 60 Vbeta and 13 Jbeta primers, the PCR was carried out. Here immunoSEQ multiplex PCR was the method, and the copy in TCRdb shows in-frame clones only, minus some. This sample's table has approximately 150,000 clones. Germline V gene sequence: CDR1 SSHAT, CDR2 FNYEAQ (reference sequence). The CDR3 has 16 residues. The TCR comes from a woman between 40 and 50 years old in good health and CMV-seronegative. V and J are TRBV7-7 and TRBJ2-1; D tentatively reads TRBD1 or TRBD2 (6 bases each). What was sequenced was PBMCs. The CDR3 DNA follows: TGTGCTAGCAGCTTAGGGGGGCGGCCGCTCAACAATGAGCAGTTCTTC. This gives the protein CASSLGGRPLNNEQFF.